This T cell receptor beta chain was recorded in a study of Graves' ophthalmopathy and Graves' hyperthyroidism. This CDR3 is built from 13 residues. Germline CDR1 reads MNHEY; CDR2 reads SVGEGT. The V end was cut by 6 bases, the J end by 4 bases, with 13 bases between. The authors amplified TCR beta CDR3 regions from RNA transcripts. HTBI-primed RT-PCR formed the first round, and a multiplex PCR formed the second. MiXCR was run by TCRdb on the multiplex PCR reads, yielding one entry per CDR3 protein. This table has about 370,000 distinct CDR3 sequences, 17% appearing once. The chain joins TRBV6-2 or TRBV6-3 to TRBJ2-7; maybe TRBD1 (6 bases). The specimen was peripheral blood. The sequence was obtained from an adult woman with stable Graves' hyperthyroidism. This CDR3 reads CASRGTGIYEQYF. In DNA, the CDR3 is TGTGCCAGCAGGGGAACAGGGATTTACGAGCAGTACTTC.